This entry lists 27 T cell receptor beta chains sequenced from one sample in a study of shared clonotypes between healthy human individuals. Clones were sequenced by immunoSEQ multiplex PCR, and TCRdb holds only the in-frame ones, with some missing. Among under 700,000 clones listed, approximately 96% were seen once. The naive CD8 population came from CD45RO-negative cells selected for CCR7, without terminally differentiated effector memory CD45RA+ cells. Sequencing was performed on naive CD8+ T cells sorted from blood. The source of these receptors is a young woman in good health.

The rearrangement uses TRBV4-1 and TRBJ2-3; TRBD2 is a possible D gene (6 bases). V was trimmed by 3 bases and J by 6 bases, leaving 19 bases between them. The CDR3 is made up of 16 amino acids. Germline V gives CDR1 MGHRA, CDR2 YSYEKL. The CDR3 sequence: CASSQLFRREGDTQYF. The CDR3 nucleotides are TGCGCCAGCAGCCAGCTCTTCAGGAGGGAAGGGGATACGCAGTATTTT.

This sequence joins TRBV6-1 and TRBJ2-3; 8 bases are a match to TRBD2. In germline, CDR1 is MNHNS, CDR2 SASEGT. This CDR3 has 15 residues. The trim removed 6 bases at V and 5 bases at J, leaving 10 bases unmatched. This CDR3 is CASSGGLVSQDTQYF. The DNA for the CDR3 is TGTGCCAGCAGCGGGGGACTAGTCTCACAAGATACGCAGTATTTT.

A single count supports this clone. This sequence joins TRBV5-8 and TRBJ1-1, with a weak D call TRBD1 (6 bases). Between the trimmed V and J ends, which lost 0 bases and 5 bases, there was a span of 14 bases. This CDR3 has 15 amino acids. CDR1 and CDR2 (germline): SGHTS, YDEGEE. The CDR3 nucleotides read TGTGCCAGCAGCTTGGATGGGGGCCCTGGTACTGAAGCTTTCTTT. This codes for CASSLDGGPGTEAFF.

The CDR3 protein is CASSFDRDRIYEQYF. The CDR3 region has the DNA TGTGCCAGCAGCTTTGACCGGGACAGAATCTACGAGCAGTACTTC. This rearrangement joins TRBV5-4 to TRBJ2-7, with 7 bases identical to TRBD1. This CDR3 has 15 amino acids. The V and J ends lost 2 bases and 3 bases, in that order; junction bases with no gene match: 8. The germline CDR1 and CDR2 sequences are SGHNT and YYREEE (reference sequence).

V is TRBV19 and J is TRBJ2-5; TRBD2 matches 9 bases. The assigned J gene may be wrong: the sequence end matches TRBJ2-7 better. This CDR3 is 18 amino acids long. CDR1 is LNHDA and CDR2 is SQIVND in the germline V gene (reference sequence). CDR3 protein: CASSIHPQTSGQSYEQYF. CDR3 sequence (DNA): TGTGCCAGTAGTATCCACCCCCAAACTAGCGGGCAATCCTACGAGCAGTACTTC.

The rearrangement uses TRBV2 and TRBJ2-7; D not resolved. The CDR3 extends over 16 amino acids. Trimming removed 1 base at V and 0 bases at J, with 13 bases between. CDR1 and CDR2 (germline): SNHLY, FYNNEI. This CDR3 is CASSEVPHRPSYEQYF. The CDR3 bases are TGTGCCAGCAGTGAAGTTCCGCATAGGCCCTCCTACGAGCAGTACTTC.

J is TRBJ2-7 and V is TRBV13; TRBD2 agrees at 7 bases. CDR1 is PRHDT, CDR2 FYEKMQ, per germline (reference sequence). This CDR3 is 15 amino acids long. Losses at the gene ends were 3 bases for V and 1 base for J; bases not matched to a gene: 6. In DNA form, the CDR3 reads TGTGCCAGCAGCTTCTTTAGCGGGTTTTCCTACGAGCAGTACTTC. It yields the protein CASSFFSGFSYEQYF.

The chain employs TRBV13 and TRBJ2-7; 9 nucleotides line up with TRBD1. The CDR3 consists of 13 residues. Germline assignment: CDR1 PRHDT and CDR2 FYEKMQ (reference sequence). The V gene end was trimmed by 3 bases and the J gene end by 6 bases; junction bases not matched to a gene: 3. Here the CDR3 DNA reads TGTGCCAGCAGCTTCGGACAGGGGCGCGAGCAGTACTTC. Its translation: CASSFGQGREQYF.

The rearrangement links TRBV19 to TRBJ2-7; D uncertain. The germline V gene encodes CDR1 LNHDA and CDR2 SQIVND (reference sequence). V lost 3 bases to trimming and J lost 7 bases, with 22 bases between them. CDR3 size: 16 residues. The CDR3 nucleotides read TGTGCCAGTAGTATCGATCCATTGGGCTCTTTTCGGGAGCAGTACTTC. Translated, it gives CASSIDPLGSFREQYF. Based on the CDR3 plus reference TRBV19 and TRBJ2-7, the full variable domain is DGGITQSPKYLFRKEGQNVTLSCEQNLNHDAMYWYRQDPGQGLRLIYYSQIVNDFQKGDIAEGYSVSREKKESFPLTVTSAQKNPTAFYLCASSIDPLGSFREQYFGPGTRLTVT.

This clone was recorded a few times. The rearrangement links TRBV28 to TRBJ1-5; unclear D gene. This CDR3 region has 13 residues. The V end was cut by 6 bases, the J end by 7 bases, with 13 bases between. The germline CDR1 and CDR2 sequences are MDHEN and SYDVKM. The CDR3 bases are TGTGCCAGCAGCCTGGACCTTTTCCAGCCCCAGCATTTT. Translating it yields CASSLDLFQPQHF.

The V call is TRBV11-3, the J call TRBJ1-5; D is possibly TRBD1 (5 bases). The germline V gene encodes CDR1 SGHNT and CDR2 YENEEA. The CDR3 has 15 amino acids. V lost 1 base to trimming and J lost 0 bases, with 7 bases between them. The CDR3 coding sequence is TGTGCCAGCAGCTTAGTGACAGATAGCAATCAGCCCCAGCATTTT. Protein sequence: CASSLVTDSNQPQHF.

The rearrangement uses TRBV13 and TRBJ2-1; TRBD2 is a possible D gene (6 bases). This CDR3 has 17 amino acids. Looked up from germline, CDR1 is PRHDT and CDR2 is FYEKMQ (reference sequence). Trimming removed 5 bases from V and 8 bases from J, with 25 bases in between. CDR3 nucleotides: TGTGCCAGCAGCAAAGGTAACCTACTAGCTTCCTCGGATGAGCAGTTCTTC. As protein: CASSKGNLLASSDEQFF.

This clone was recorded once. The rearrangement uses TRBV4-1 and TRBJ1-5, with 9 bases fitting TRBD1. This CDR3 is 19 amino acids long. The germline V gene encodes CDR1 MGHRA and CDR2 YSYEKL. Trimming cost V 4 bases and J 0 bases; bases outside gene matches: 13. DNA for the CDR3: TGCGCCAGCAGCCGAGGGGGACAGGGTCTTAAACATAGCAATCAGCCCCAGCATTTT. This translates into CASSRGGQGLKHSNQPQHF.

The chain links TRBV27 to TRBJ2-5; D uncertain. This CDR3 contains 14 residues. V was cut by 5 bases and J by 2 bases, with 12 bases left in between. The germline CDR1 and CDR2 sequences are MNHEY and SMNVEV (reference sequence). The CDR3 reads CASSPLGRQETQYF. The DNA for the CDR3 is TGTGCCAGCAGTCCACTGGGCAGACAAGAGACCCAGTACTTC.

This chain links TRBV2 with TRBJ2-7; 7 positions match TRBD2. CDR1 is SNHLY, CDR2 FYNNEI, per germline. V was clipped by 3 bases and J by 2 bases; unmatched bases: 4. The CDR3 sequence is 14 residues long. This CDR3 is CASSEGAGAYEQYF. The CDR3 DNA is TGTGCCAGCAGTGAGGGTGCGGGGGCCTACGAGCAGTACTTC.

The rearrangement links TRBV7-6 to TRBJ2-1, with D hard to call. The length of the CDR3 is 17 residues. V lost 1 base and J 7 bases, leaving 20 bases between the germline ends. Germline V gene data show CDR1 as SGHVS and CDR2 as FNYEAQ. The CDR3 sequence is CASSLVIARLGRNEQFF. Written as DNA, the CDR3 is TGTGCCAGCAGCTTAGTTATCGCCCGATTGGGCAGGAATGAGCAGTTCTTC.

The rearrangement uses TRBV5-6 and TRBJ1-3; D call uncertain. The V and J ends lost 0 bases and 4 bases respectively, with 5 bases between them. This CDR3 is 13 amino acids long. Germline CDR1 reads SGHDT; CDR2 reads YYEEEE. The CDR3 bases are TGTGCCAGCAGCTTGGCCCGGGGAAACACCATATATTTT. It codes for CASSLARGNTIYF.

The V and J genes are TRBV10-3 and TRBJ2-5; TRBD1 might be the D (5 bases). CDR1 ENHRY and CDR2 SYGVKD come from the germline V gene. V lost 7 bases and J 1 base, leaving 7 bases between the germline ends. The CDR3 is made up of 12 amino acids. As DNA, the CDR3 is TGTGCCATCAAGGACACCCAAGAGACCCAGTACTTC. Translation: CAIKDTQETQYF.

CDR3 amino acids: CASSAADIYGYTF. The CDR3 bases are TGTGCCAGCAGCGCAGCGGACATCTATGGCTACACCTTC. V and J are TRBV9 and TRBJ1-2; D perhaps matches TRBD1 (5 bases). Germline V gene data show CDR1 as SGDLS and CDR2 as YYNGEE. The CDR3 contains 13 residues. V lost 3 bases and J 4 bases, leaving 10 bases between the germline ends.

The chain uses TRBV11-2 and TRBJ2-7, with 7 bases matching TRBD1. The ends lost 6 bases at V and 7 bases at J; junction bases unmatched: 15. Germline assignment: CDR1 SGHAT and CDR2 FQNNGV. This CDR3 has 15 residues. The CDR3 is CASRGSDRVSGEQYF. CDR3 nucleotide sequence: TGTGCCAGCAGGGGGTCCGACAGGGTCTCGGGAGAGCAGTACTTC.

A remark on this clone: Additional DNA sequences in this sample encode the identical CDR3. V usage is TRBV28 and J usage is TRBJ2-7; D remains unclear. The V end lost 2 bases, the J end lost 3 bases, and 5 bases lay between the germline ends. In germline, CDR1 is MDHEN, CDR2 SYDVKM. The CDR3 sequence is 12 residues long. CDR3 nucleotide sequence: TGTGCCAGCAGTTTAGGATTCTACGAGCAGTACTTC. Protein: CASSLGFYEQYF.

This chain uses TRBV7-3 with TRBJ2-7; no clear D gene. CDR3 length: 12 residues. The V gene lost 2 bases and the J gene lost 6 bases, with 8 bases spanning the gap. The germline V gene has CDR1 SGHTA and CDR2 FQGTGA. The CDR3 spells CASSLRSTEQYF. The CDR3 DNA follows: TGTGCCAGCAGCTTACGGAGTACCGAGCAGTACTTC.

The chain joins TRBV27 to TRBJ1-2; maybe TRBD1 (6 bases). The CDR3 contains 14 residues. With 4 bases removed from V and 8 bases from J, the gap between germline ends came to 17 bases. CDR1 and CDR2 (germline): MNHEY, SMNVEV (reference sequence). The CDR3 DNA reads as TGTGCCAGCAGTTACCACCAGGGGATCGGAGGCTACACCTTC. Translating gives CASSYHQGIGGYTF.

The genes are TRBV11-2 and TRBJ2-1, with 7 bases identical to TRBD2. J was trimmed by 2 bases and V by 5 bases; bases with no gene match: 12. Germline lookup yields CDR1 SGHAT and CDR2 FQNNGV. This CDR3 has 17 amino acids. The DNA of the CDR3 is TGTGCCAGCAGCCCCTTGACGGGACTACAAGCCTACAATGAGCAGTTCTTC. This sequence encodes CASSPLTGLQAYNEQFF.

The chain uses TRBV7-9 and TRBJ2-2, with D uncertain. From germline, CDR1 is SEHNR and CDR2 FQNEAQ (reference sequence). Trimming stripped 4 bases from V and 4 bases from J, with 13 bases between. This CDR3 has 15 residues. The CDR3: CASSSAWLPTGELFF. The CDR3 region has the DNA TGTGCCAGCAGCTCGGCCTGGTTGCCCACCGGGGAGCTGTTTTTT.

J is TRBJ2-1 and V is TRBV19; TRBD2 agrees at 10 bases. The CDR3 runs to 16 residues. The trim removed 3 bases at V and 2 bases at J, leaving 4 bases unmatched. CDR1 LNHDA and CDR2 SQIVND come from the germline V gene (reference sequence). CDR3 protein: CASSILLAGTYNEQFF. CDR3 coding DNA: TGTGCCAGTAGTATTTTACTAGCGGGAACCTACAATGAGCAGTTCTTC.

The rearrangement links TRBV13 to TRBJ2-5; 9 bases line up with TRBD1. The V gene's germline CDR1 is PRHDT and CDR2 FYEKMQ (reference sequence). With V trimmed by 5 bases and J by 5 bases, 9 bases remained unmatched. CDR3 length equals 15 residues. CDR3 DNA: TGTGCCAGCAGCCACCGGGACAGGGCGGGGGAGACCCAGTACTTC. Translated, it gives CASSHRDRAGETQYF.